Sequencing of this T cell receptor beta chain was carried out in a study of technical replicates of blood from several donors. The CDR3 consists of 15 residues. V lost 2 bases, J lost 4 bases, and 8 bases stayed unmatched. CDR1 is GTSNPN, CDR2 SVGIG, per germline (reference sequence). Method: immunoSEQ multiplex PCR; TCRdb's copy keeps in-frame clones and lacks some. This table has 65,000 to 85,000 clones, 95% to 97% appearing once. The specimen sequenced was T cells isolated from PBMCs. The J gene is TRBJ2-5, the V gene TRBV30; TRBD1 agrees at 9 bases. The TCR sequence derives from a human donor in good health. Here the CDR3 reads CAWSKGTGSTETQYF. CDR3 nucleotides: TGTGCCTGGAGTAAAGGGACAGGGAGTACAGAGACCCAGTACTTC.